The clone carrying this TCR beta chain was seen a few times. The antigen is unknown. The study reverse transcribed the entire isolated RNA, so it sequenced expressed TCRB transcripts. Profiling relied on immunoSEQ multiplex PCR, and the TCRdb table lists in-frame clones only, not all of them. This sample has fewer than 500,000 clones; approximately 13% occur once, and the top ten carry roughly 0.038%. Stem cell-like memory, regulatory, central memory and naive CD4+ cells were sorted via CD45RO/CCR7/CD25/CD127/CD95/CD27. The V end lost 5 bases, the J end lost 6 bases, and 14 bases lay between the germline ends. Germline V gene data show CDR1 as SGHTA and CDR2 as FQGNSA. The CDR3 is 14 residues long. This record belongs to a study of beta chain features in type 1 diabetes. Overall study findings and caveats: Across patients, naive, central memory and Treg TCRB repertoires exhibited apparently greater similarity than was observed across healthy donors. Shorter TCRB CDR3s, moderately but significantly so, were found in Type 1 diabetes patients in all four CD4+ subsets.

Sequencing input: naive CD4+ T cells from blood. This chain joins TRBV7-2 and TRBJ2-1; D possibly corresponds to TRBD1 (6 bases). The receptor comes from a man younger than 40 in good health. CDR3 nucleotide sequence: TGTGCCAGCAGCGAGGCAGGGGAAGTCAATGAGCAGTTCTTC. Protein product: CASSEAGEVNEQFF. The entire variable domain, with the rest obtained from reference TRBV7-2 and TRBJ2-1, is as follows: GAGVSQSPSNKVTEKGKDVELRCDPISGHTALYWYRQSLGQGLEFLIYFQGNSAPDKSGLPSDRFSAERTGGSVSTLTIQRTQQEDSAVYLCASSEAGEVNEQFFGPGTRLTVL.